The sequence of this TCR beta chain was determined in a study of T cell responses to AZD1222 COVID-19 vaccine. Across the study: Pooled samples include second doses given at about 4 or 12 weeks.

V was trimmed by 7 bases and J by 1 base, leaving 6 bases between them. The CDR3 length is 12 residues. Germline V CDR1 and CDR2: SGHRS, YFSETQ. Clones were sequenced by immunoSEQ multiplex PCR, and TCRdb holds only the in-frame ones, with some missing. Of approximately 100,000 clones listed, approximately 92% were seen once; the top ten hold roughly 1.3%. Source: peripheral blood, taken on day 0 of AZD1222 vaccination. This chain joins TRBV5-1 and TRBJ1-3, with a tentative D call TRBD1 (5 bases). The receptor's source is an adult in good health. CDR3 bases: TGCGCCAGCGGGGGGTCTGGAAACACCATATATTTT. Its translation is CASGGSGNTIYF.